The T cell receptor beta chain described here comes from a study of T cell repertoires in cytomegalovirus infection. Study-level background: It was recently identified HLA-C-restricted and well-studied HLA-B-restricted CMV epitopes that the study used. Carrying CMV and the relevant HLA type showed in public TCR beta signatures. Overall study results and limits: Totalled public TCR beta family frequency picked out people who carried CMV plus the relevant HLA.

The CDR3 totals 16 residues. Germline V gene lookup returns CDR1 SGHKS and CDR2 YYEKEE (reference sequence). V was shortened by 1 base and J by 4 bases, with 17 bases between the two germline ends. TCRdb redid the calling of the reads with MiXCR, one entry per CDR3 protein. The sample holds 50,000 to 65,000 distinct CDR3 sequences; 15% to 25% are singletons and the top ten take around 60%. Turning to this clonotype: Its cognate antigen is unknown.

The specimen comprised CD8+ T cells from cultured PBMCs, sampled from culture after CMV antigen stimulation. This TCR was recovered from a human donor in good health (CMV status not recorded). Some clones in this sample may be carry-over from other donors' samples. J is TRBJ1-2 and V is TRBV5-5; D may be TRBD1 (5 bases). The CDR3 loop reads CASSLWQGEDFYGYTF. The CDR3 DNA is TGTGCCAGCAGCTTGTGGCAGGGCGAAGATTTCTATGGCTACACCTTC.